The entry below gives a single T cell receptor beta chain sequence along with its context. Its antigen remains unknown. Sequenced by immunoSEQ multiplex PCR; TCRdb stores in-frame clones only, minus some. The data contain 200,000 to 300,000 clones, roughly 93% of them singletons. These data come from a study of T cell responses to AZD1222 COVID-19 vaccine. Study as a whole: Doses given second, at about 4 or about 12 weeks, were pooled. Study-level results: The number of AZD1222 recipients seropositive at baseline was only six.

The CDR3 extends over 15 amino acids. Germline values: CDR1 MNHEY, CDR2 SVGAGI. The V end was cut by 5 bases, the J end by 5 bases, with 19 bases between. Sequenced here: peripheral blood, sampled on day 0 of AZD1222 vaccination. The receptor's source is an adult in good health. The chain recombines TRBV6-5 with TRBJ2-7, with D possibly being TRBD1 or TRBD2 (6 bases each). The CDR3 bases are TGTGCCAGCAGTCCCCGATGGGGGGCGAACGACGAGCAGTACTTC. It yields the protein CASSPRWGANDEQYF.